Listed below are T cell receptor beta chains from one sample, sequenced in a study of human T cells and chemical hapten exposure. Each CDR3 protein gets one entry after TCRdb re-called the RACE reads with MiXCR. The table records 55,000 to 85,000 distinct CDR3 sequences, more than 8% of them present only once. The sequencing used whole blood, collected in connection with sensitization to the hapten diphenylcyclopropenone (DPC). The receptors stem from a middle-aged woman with alopecia areata. Some clones in this sample may be carry-over from other donors' samples. CDR3s include the opening cysteine and the closing phenylalanine or tryptophan. A D gene is named only where the DNA matches it firmly. Some rows mark clone size as missing; the rest say once, few, many or name a class of expanded clone.

>TRBV20-1|TRBJ2-3|many|TRBD1
TGCAGTGCGAAGTCCCCAGGACAGGGGAGCACAGATACGCAGTATTTT
CSAKSPGQGSTDTQYF
>TRBV3-1|TRBJ2-3|many|TRBD2
TGTGCCAGCAGCCAAGGCACTAGCGGGGGACCAGATACGCAGTATTTT
CASSQGTSGGPDTQYF
>TRBV20-1|TRBJ2-7|NA|TRBD2
TGCAGTGGCGGGGGTTTCTCCTACGAGCAGTACTTC
CSGGGFSYEQYF
>TRBV12-3/TRBV12-4|TRBJ2-5|NA|NA
TGTGCCAGCAGTTTAATGGTCCTCAGGGAGACCCAGTACTTC
CASSLMVLRETQYF
>TRBV7-7|TRBJ2-1|many|NA
TGTGCCAGCAGCTCGACATTCAACAATGAGCAGTTCTTC
CASSSTFNNEQFF
>TRBV6-1|TRBJ1-1|NA|TRBD1
TGTGCCAGCGGTCCTACACCAGGGGGCCAAGCTTTCTTT
CASGPTPGGQAFF
>TRBV15|TRBJ2-1|NA|TRBD2
TGTGCCACTGAGCGGGGGAATGAGCAGTTCTTC
CATERGNEQFF
>TRBV29-1|TRBJ1-3|many|NA
TGCAGCGTTCAGAGCGGAAACACCATATATTTT
CSVQSGNTIYF
>TRBV20-1|TRBJ1-2|many|NA
TGCAGTGCCTCTGGACAGATCACTAGCGCTAACTATGGCTACACCTTC
CSASGQITSANYGYTF
>TRBV20-1|TRBJ2-7|many|TRBD1
TGCAGTGCTAGGGACCGGGACAGGGGGACCTACGAGCAGTACTTC
CSARDRDRGTYEQYF